This T cell receptor (beta chain) was identified during a study of blood T cell repertoires in COVID-19. Study summary: COVID-19 samples collected from the United States, Italy and Spain covered acute and convalescent phases. T cells, B-cell-depleted T cells, or PBMCs provided the cDNA or gDNA that served as material.

This clone came up once. In the original processing: Quantification of nucleated cells was approximated via reference gene primer amplification. Measured with immunoSEQ multiplex PCR; TCRdb has only the in-frame clones, and not every one. For V, J and clone size, that table is used; D and trimming come from the DNA. Of about 140,000 clones listed, 88% are singletons. V was pared by 4 bases and J by 6 bases, with 24 bases between. Germline assignment: CDR1 KGHSH and CDR2 LQKENI. The CDR3 spans 17 residues. The rearrangement links TRBV18 to TRBJ1-2; a possible D gene is TRBD1 (5 bases). This clonotype was obtained from an older man with acute or convalescent COVID-19. Sequencing was performed on peripheral blood. The CDR3 here is CASSRSPPTQGTDGYTF. For the CDR3, the DNA is TGTGCCAGCTCACGGTCCCCACCCACGCAGGGAACGGATGGCTACACCTTC.